This TCR beta chain was documented in a study of graft-versus-host responses after intestinal transplantation. Study-level points and caveats: Association was observed between peak circulating GvH clone levels and early post-transplant HvG declines.

Trimming cost V 6 bases and J 5 bases; bases outside gene matches: 4. Germline loops: CDR1 MNHEY, CDR2 SVGAGI. The CDR3 is made up of 13 amino acids. Measured with immunoSEQ multiplex PCR; TCRdb has only the in-frame clones, and not every one. This table has about 64,000 clones, 85% to 95% appearing once. Details on this clone: Its target is unknown.

The sequence derives from a human donor who was the organ donor for an intestinal transplant. The input for sequencing was unstimulated CD8+ T cells sorted from spleen or lymph node cells, taken before transplant. The V call is TRBV6-5, the J call TRBJ2-1; 7 nucleotides agree with TRBD1. CDR3 loop: CASRTTGNNEQFF. The CDR3 bases are TGTGCCAGCAGAACGACAGGGAACAATGAGCAGTTCTTC.